This T cell receptor beta chain was obtained from a study of STAT5B mutations in CD4+ large granular lymphocyte leukemia. Concerning this clone: Antigen specificity is unknown.

The authors' processing: Lowest detectable productive clonotype frequency was 2.59 x 10-5. Sequencing used immunoSEQ multiplex PCR; TCRdb keeps in-frame clones, though not all of them. V and J calls and clone size are those listed in that table; D and trimming were worked out from the DNA. The data contain 20,000 or so clones, roughly 82% of them seen just once; the ten biggest clones take up around 8.2%. V was cut by 4 bases and J by 9 bases, with 12 bases left in between. Germline V gene lookup returns CDR1 MGHDK and CDR2 SYGVNS. The length of the CDR3 is 12 residues. Overall study results and limits: CD4-sorted patient repertoires seemed more clonal than healthy CD4+ repertoires.

The source is a human donor in good health. The gene calls are TRBV25-1 and TRBJ1-1, with D uncertain. Material for sequencing was CD4+ T cells from blood buffy coats. The CDR3 loop reads CASSGYSPKAFF. CDR3 sequence (DNA): TGTGCCAGCAGTGGATACTCTCCTAAAGCTTTCTTT.